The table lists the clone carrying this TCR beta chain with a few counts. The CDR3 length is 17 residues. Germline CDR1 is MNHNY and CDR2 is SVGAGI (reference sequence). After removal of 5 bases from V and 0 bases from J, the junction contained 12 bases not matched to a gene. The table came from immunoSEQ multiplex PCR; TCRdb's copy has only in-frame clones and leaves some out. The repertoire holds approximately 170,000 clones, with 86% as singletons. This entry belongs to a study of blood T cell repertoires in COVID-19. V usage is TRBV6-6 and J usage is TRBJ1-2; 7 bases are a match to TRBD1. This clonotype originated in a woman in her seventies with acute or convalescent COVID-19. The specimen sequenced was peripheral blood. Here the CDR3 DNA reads TGTGCCAGCAGTCAACCCGGGGACAGCCTGACTAACTATGGCTACACCTTC. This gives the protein CASSQPGDSLTNYGYTF.